This TCR beta chain was sequenced in a study of T cell changes during pregnancy in multiple sclerosis. Here immunoSEQ multiplex PCR was the method, and the copy in TCRdb shows in-frame clones only, minus some. The sample has tens of thousands of clones, 90% to 95% seen once. Germline assignment: CDR1 MRHNA and CDR2 SNTAGT. There are 14 residues in the CDR3. V lost 3 bases to trimming and J lost 0 bases, with 6 bases between them. The specimen was CD8+ T cells from peripheral blood mononuclear cells, collected before pregnancy. V is TRBV6-4 and J is TRBJ2-1; D may be TRBD2 (5 bases). The sequence was obtained from a female donor with multiple sclerosis, enrolled in a pregnancy study. The CDR3 region has the DNA TGTGCCAGCAGTGAGGGAGACTCCTACAATGAGCAGTTCTTC. Its translation is CASSEGDSYNEQFF.